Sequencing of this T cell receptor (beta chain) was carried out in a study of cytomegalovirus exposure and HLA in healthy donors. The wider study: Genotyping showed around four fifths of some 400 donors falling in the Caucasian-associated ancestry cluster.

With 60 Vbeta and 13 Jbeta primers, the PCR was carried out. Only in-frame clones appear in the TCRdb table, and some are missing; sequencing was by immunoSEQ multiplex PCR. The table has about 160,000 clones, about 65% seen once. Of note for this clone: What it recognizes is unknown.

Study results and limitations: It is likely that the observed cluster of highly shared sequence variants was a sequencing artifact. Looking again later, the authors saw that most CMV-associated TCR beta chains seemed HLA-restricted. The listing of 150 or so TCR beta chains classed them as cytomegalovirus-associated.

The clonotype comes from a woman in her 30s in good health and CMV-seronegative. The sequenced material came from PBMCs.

This CDR3 is CASSDWEDQPQHF. As DNA, the CDR3 is TGTGCCAGCAGTGATTGGGAGGATCAGCCCCAGCATTTT. The rearrangement uses TRBV2 and TRBJ1-5; D remains unclear. V lost 3 bases, J lost 5 bases, and 8 bases lay in between. The CDR3 is 13 amino acids. Germline V gene data show CDR1 as SNHLY and CDR2 as FYNNEI.